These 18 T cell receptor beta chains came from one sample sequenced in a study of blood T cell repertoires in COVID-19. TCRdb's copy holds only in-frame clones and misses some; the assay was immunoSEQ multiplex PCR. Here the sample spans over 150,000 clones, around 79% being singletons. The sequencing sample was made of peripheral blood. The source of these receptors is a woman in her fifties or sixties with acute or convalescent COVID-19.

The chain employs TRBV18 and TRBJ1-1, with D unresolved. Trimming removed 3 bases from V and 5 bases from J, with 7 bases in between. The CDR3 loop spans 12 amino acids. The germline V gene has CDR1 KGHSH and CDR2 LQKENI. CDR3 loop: CASSPGETEAFF. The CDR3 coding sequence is TGTGCCAGCTCACCGGGCGAAACTGAAGCTTTCTTT.

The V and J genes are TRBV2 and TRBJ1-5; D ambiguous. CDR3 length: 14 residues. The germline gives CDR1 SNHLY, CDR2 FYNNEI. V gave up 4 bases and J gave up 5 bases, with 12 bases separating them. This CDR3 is CASSVEGPYQPQHF. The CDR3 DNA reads TGTGCCAGCAGTGTCGAGGGCCCGTATCAGCCCCAGCATTTT.

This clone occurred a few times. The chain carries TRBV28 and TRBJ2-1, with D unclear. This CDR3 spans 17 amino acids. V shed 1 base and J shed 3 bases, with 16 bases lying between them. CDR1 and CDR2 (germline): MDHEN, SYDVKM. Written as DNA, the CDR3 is TGTGCCAGCAGTTTATTACGTCGCTGGCAGAACTACAATGAGCAGTTCTTC. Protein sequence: CASSLLRRWQNYNEQFF.

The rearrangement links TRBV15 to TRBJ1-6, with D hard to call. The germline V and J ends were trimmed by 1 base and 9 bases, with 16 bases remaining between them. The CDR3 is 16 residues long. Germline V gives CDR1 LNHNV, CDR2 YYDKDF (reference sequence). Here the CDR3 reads CATSRATGGGSSPLHF. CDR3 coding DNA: TGTGCCACCAGCAGAGCCACCGGTGGAGGTAGTTCACCCCTCCACTTT. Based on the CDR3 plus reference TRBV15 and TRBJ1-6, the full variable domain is DAMVIQNPRYQVTQFGKPVTLSCSQTLNHNVMYWYQQKSSQAPKLLFHYYDKDFNNEADTPDNFQSRRPNTSFCFLDIRSPGLGDTAMYLCATSRATGGGSSPLHFGNGTRLTVT.

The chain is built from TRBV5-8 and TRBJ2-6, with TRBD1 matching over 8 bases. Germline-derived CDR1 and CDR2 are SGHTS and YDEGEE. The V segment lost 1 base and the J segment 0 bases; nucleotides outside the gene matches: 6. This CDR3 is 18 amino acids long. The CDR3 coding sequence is TGTGCCAGCAGCTTGCCGGGACAGGCCTTCTCTGGGGCCAACGTCCTGACTTTC. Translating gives CASSLPGQAFSGANVLTF.

This CDR3 is CASSIDGGNTEAFF. The CDR3 DNA sequence: TGTGCCAGTAGTATTGACGGGGGGAACACTGAAGCTTTCTTT. The chain recombines TRBV19 with TRBJ1-1; D is possibly TRBD1 (5 bases). Germline loops: CDR1 LNHDA, CDR2 SQIVND (reference sequence). V was pared by 3 bases and J by 1 base, with 9 bases between. This CDR3 contains 14 residues.

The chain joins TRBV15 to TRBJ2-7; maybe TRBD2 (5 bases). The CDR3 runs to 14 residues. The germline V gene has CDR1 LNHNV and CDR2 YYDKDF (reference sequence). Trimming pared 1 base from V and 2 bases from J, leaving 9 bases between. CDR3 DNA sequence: TGTGCCACCAGCAGAGGACTACAGACCTACGAGCAGTACTTC. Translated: CATSRGLQTYEQYF.

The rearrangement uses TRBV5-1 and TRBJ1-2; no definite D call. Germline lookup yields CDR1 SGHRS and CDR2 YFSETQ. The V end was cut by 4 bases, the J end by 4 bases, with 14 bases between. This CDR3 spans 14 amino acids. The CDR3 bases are TGCGCCAGCAGCCCCCCAGGTTTGGGCTATGGCTACACCTTC. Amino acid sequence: CASSPPGLGYGYTF.

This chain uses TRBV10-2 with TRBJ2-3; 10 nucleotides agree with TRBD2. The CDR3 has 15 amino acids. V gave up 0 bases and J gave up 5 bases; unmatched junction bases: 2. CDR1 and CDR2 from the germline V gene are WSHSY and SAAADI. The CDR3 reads CASSESSGGKDTQYF. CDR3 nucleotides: TGCGCCAGCAGTGAGTCTAGCGGGGGGAAAGATACGCAGTATTTT.

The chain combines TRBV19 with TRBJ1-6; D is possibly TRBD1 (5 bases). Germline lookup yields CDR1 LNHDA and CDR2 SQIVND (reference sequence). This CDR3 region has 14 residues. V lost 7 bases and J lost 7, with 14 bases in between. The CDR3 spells CASTVWGGNSPLHF. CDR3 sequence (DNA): TGTGCCAGTACGGTTTGGGGGGGAAATTCACCCCTCCACTTT. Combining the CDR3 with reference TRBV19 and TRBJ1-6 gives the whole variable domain DGGITQSPKYLFRKEGQNVTLSCEQNLNHDAMYWYRQDPGQGLRLIYYSQIVNDFQKGDIAEGYSVSREKKESFPLTVTSAQKNPTAFYLCASTVWGGNSPLHFGNGTRLTVT.

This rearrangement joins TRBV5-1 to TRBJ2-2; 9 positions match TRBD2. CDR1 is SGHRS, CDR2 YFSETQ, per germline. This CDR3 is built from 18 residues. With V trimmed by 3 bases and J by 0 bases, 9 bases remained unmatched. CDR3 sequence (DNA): TGCGCCAGCAGCTCCGCCGGGGCGGGGGGGACGAACACCGGGGAGCTGTTTTTT. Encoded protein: CASSSAGAGGTNTGELFF.

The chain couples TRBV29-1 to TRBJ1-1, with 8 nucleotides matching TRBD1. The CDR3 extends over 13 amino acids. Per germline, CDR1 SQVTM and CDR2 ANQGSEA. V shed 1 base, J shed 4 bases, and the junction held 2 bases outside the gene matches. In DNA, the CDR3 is TGCAGCGTTGAAGGTACAGGGGGCACTGAAGCTTTCTTT. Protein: CSVEGTGGTEAFF.

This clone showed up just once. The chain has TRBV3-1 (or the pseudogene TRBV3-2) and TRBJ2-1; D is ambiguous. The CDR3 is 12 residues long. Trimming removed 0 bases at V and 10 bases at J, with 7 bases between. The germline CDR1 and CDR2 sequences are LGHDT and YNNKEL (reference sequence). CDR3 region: CASSQDRFEQFF. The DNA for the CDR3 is TGTGCCAGCAGCCAAGACAGATTCGAGCAGTTCTTC.

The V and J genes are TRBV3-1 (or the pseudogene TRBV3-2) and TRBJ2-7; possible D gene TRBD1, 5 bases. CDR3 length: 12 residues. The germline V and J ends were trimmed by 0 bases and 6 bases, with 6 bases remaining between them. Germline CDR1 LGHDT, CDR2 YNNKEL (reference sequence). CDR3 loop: CASSQEGREQYF. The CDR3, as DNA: TGTGCCAGCAGCCAAGAGGGGCGCGAGCAGTACTTC.

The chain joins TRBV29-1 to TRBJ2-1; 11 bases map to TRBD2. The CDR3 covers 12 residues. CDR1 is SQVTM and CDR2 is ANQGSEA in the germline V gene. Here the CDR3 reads CTHSGREDEQFF. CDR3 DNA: TGCACCCATAGCGGGAGGGAGGATGAGCAGTTCTTC.

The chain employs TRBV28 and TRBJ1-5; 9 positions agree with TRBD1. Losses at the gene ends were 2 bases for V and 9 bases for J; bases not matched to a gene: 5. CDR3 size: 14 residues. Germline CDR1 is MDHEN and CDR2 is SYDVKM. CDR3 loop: CASSLVTGQGPQHF. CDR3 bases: TGTGCCAGCAGTTTAGTTACGGGACAGGGGCCCCAGCATTTT.

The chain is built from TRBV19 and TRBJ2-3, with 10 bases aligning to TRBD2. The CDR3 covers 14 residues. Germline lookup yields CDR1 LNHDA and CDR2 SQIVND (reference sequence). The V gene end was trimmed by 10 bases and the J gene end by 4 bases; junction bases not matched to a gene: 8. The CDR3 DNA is TGTGCCACCACCAGCGGGGGGGCCGCAGATACGCAGTATTTT. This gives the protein CATTSGGAADTQYF.

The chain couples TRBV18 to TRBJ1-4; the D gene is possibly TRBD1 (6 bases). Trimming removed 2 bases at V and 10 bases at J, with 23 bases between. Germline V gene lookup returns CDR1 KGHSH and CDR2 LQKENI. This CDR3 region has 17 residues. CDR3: CASSPGGYQSGIGKLFF. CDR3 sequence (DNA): TGTGCCAGCTCACCAGGGGGCTACCAGAGTGGTATTGGAAAACTGTTTTTT.